The 23 T cell receptor beta chains reported below all come from one sample, sequenced in a study of CD8 T cells in Susac syndrome. RNA totalling about 0.45 to 1 ug underwent reverse transcription with random hexamers. Using its own MiXCR run on the immunoSEQ multiplex PCR reads, TCRdb lists one record per CDR3 protein. The sample lists 120,000 or so distinct CDR3 sequences, 96% occurring once. The sequencing sample was made of CD4+ T cells from PBMCs. The receptor set was obtained from a human donor with Susac syndrome.

V is TRBV27 and J is TRBJ2-3; D possibly corresponds to TRBD2 (6 bases). CDR3 length: 13 amino acids. The germline gives CDR1 MNHEY, CDR2 SMNVEV (reference sequence). The V gene lost 8 bases and the J gene lost 0 bases, with 9 bases spanning the gap. CDR3: CASGSGSTDTQYF. In DNA, the CDR3 is TGTGCCAGCGGGAGCGGGAGCACAGATACGCAGTATTTT.

The chain joins TRBV12-3 or TRBV12-4 to TRBJ2-3; D is perhaps TRBD2 (6 bases). V was shortened by 1 base and J by 6 bases, with 14 bases between the two germline ends. This CDR3 contains 15 residues. CDR3 in DNA: TGTGCCAGCAGTTTAGATAGTTCGGGGAGGGATACGCAGTATTTT. Residues: CASSLDSSGRDTQYF.

The chain carries TRBV5-1 and TRBJ2-3; D perhaps matches TRBD2 (6 bases). Germline assignment: CDR1 SGHRS and CDR2 YFSETQ. This CDR3 is built from 15 residues. V shed 0 bases and J shed 7 bases, with 15 bases lying between them. CDR3 loop: CASSLADPRGNTQYF. As DNA, the CDR3 is TGCGCCAGCAGCTTGGCGGACCCCCGCGGGAATACGCAGTATTTT.

This sequence joins TRBV29-1 and TRBJ1-2; no clear D. This CDR3 region has 11 residues. The V end lost 6 bases, the J end lost 6 bases, and 11 bases lay between the germline ends. CDR1 and CDR2 (germline): SQVTM, ANQGSEA. CDR3 residues: CSVFGVDGYTF. CDR3 coding DNA: TGCAGCGTGTTCGGGGTCGATGGCTACACCTTC.

The gene calls are TRBV3-1 and TRBJ2-3, with TRBD2 as a possible D gene (6 bases). CDR1 and CDR2 from the germline V gene are LGHDT and YNNKEL (reference sequence). Trimming pared 4 bases from V and 4 bases from J, leaving 12 bases between. CDR3 length: 14 residues. The chain's CDR3 is CASSRRLVSDTQYF. The CDR3 coding sequence is TGTGCCAGCAGCCGCCGACTAGTCTCAGATACGCAGTATTTT.

This clonotype was counted once. The CDR3 nucleotides are TGTGCCAGTAGTAGTCAAGCAGGGAATCAGCCCCAGCATTTT. Protein sequence: CASSSQAGNQPQHF. The chain couples TRBV19 to TRBJ1-5, with D perhaps TRBD1 (5 bases). V was pared by 4 bases and J by 4 bases, with 11 bases between. Germline values: CDR1 LNHDA, CDR2 SQIVND (reference sequence). CDR3 length: 14 amino acids. The full variable domain, its missing parts supplied by reference TRBV19 and TRBJ1-5, is DGGITQSPKYLFRKEGQNVTLSCEQNLNHDAMYWYRQDPGQGLRLIYYSQIVNDFQKGDIAEGYSVSREKKESFPLTVTSAQKNPTAFYLCASSSQAGNQPQHFGDGTRLSIL.

The gene calls are TRBV7-2 and TRBJ2-7; 12 nucleotides agree with TRBD2. This CDR3 is built from 15 residues. With V trimmed by 5 bases and J by 2 bases, 4 bases remained unmatched. Germline V gene lookup returns CDR1 SGHTA and CDR2 FQGNSA. CDR3 DNA sequence: TGTGCCAGCAGCCCACTAGCGGGAGGCGCCTACGAGCAGTACTTC. This sequence encodes CASSPLAGGAYEQYF.

The rearrangement uses TRBV6-2 or TRBV6-3 and TRBJ2-5; the D gene is possibly TRBD2 (5 bases). CDR3 length equals 15 residues. Germline V CDR1 and CDR2: MNHEY, SVGEGT. Trimming took off 2 bases at V and 5 bases at J, with 15 bases between the two ends. The CDR3 reads CASSYKDSKGETQYF. CDR3 DNA sequence: TGTGCCAGCAGTTACAAGGACTCGAAGGGCGAGACCCAGTACTTC.

This chain uses TRBV5-6 with TRBJ2-2; D is ambiguous. The V end was cut by 2 bases, the J end by 6 bases, with 11 bases between. In germline, CDR1 is SGHDT, CDR2 YYEEEE. There are 14 residues in the CDR3. The CDR3 here is CASSLGLTAGELFF. For the CDR3, the DNA is TGTGCCAGCAGCTTAGGCTTAACCGCCGGGGAGCTGTTTTTT. Variable domain in full (rest from reference TRBV5-6 and TRBJ2-2): DAGVTQSPTHLIKTRGQQVTLRCSPKSGHDTVSWYQQALGQGPQFIFQYYEEEERQRGNFPDRFSGHQFPNYSSELNVNALLLGDSALYLCASSLGLTAGELFFGEGSRLTVL.

The J gene is TRBJ2-7, the V gene TRBV25-1; 15 bases are shared with TRBD2. The CDR3 has 14 residues. Germline V CDR1 and CDR2: MGHDK, SYGVNS. Trimming removed 7 bases from V and 7 bases from J; junction bases left unmatched: 5. CDR3 sequence: CASKGLAGGSEQYF. The CDR3 DNA follows: TGTGCCAGCAAAGGACTAGCGGGAGGGAGTGAGCAGTACTTC.

This chain connects TRBV7-2 to TRBJ2-7; no firm D call. V lost 1 base and J lost 6, with 10 bases in between. CDR1 is SGHTA, CDR2 FQGNSA, per germline. CDR3 length: 13 residues. CDR3 sequence: CASSLDLHGEQYF. For the CDR3, the DNA is TGTGCCAGCAGCTTAGATTTACATGGCGAGCAGTACTTC.

The J gene is TRBJ1-2, the V gene TRBV5-4, with a tentative D call TRBD1 (5 bases). Germline V lookup: CDR1 SGHNT, CDR2 YYREEE (reference sequence). The CDR3 contains 13 residues. V was clipped by 0 bases and J by 7 bases, with 10 bases between them. The CDR3 region has the DNA TGTGCCAGCAGCTTGGTAGGGGCAGGTGGCTACACCTTC. This translates into CASSLVGAGGYTF.

The chain joins TRBV20-1 to TRBJ2-7; 10 bases align to TRBD1. CDR1 and CDR2 from the germline V gene are DFQATT and SNEGSKA (reference sequence). The CDR3 covers 15 residues. V dropped 6 bases and J dropped 2; count of bases not matched to a gene: 10. Here the CDR3 reads CSASGTGVRTYEQYF. The CDR3 region has the DNA TGCAGTGCGTCCGGGACAGGGGTTCGGACCTACGAGCAGTACTTC.

The CDR3 sequence is CSVAAEHRNTGELFF. For the CDR3, the DNA is TGCAGCGTTGCCGCTGAGCACAGGAACACCGGGGAGCTGTTTTTT. The rearrangement uses TRBV29-1 and TRBJ2-2; no firm D call. CDR1 and CDR2 (germline): SQVTM, ANQGSEA. The CDR3 is made up of 15 amino acids. V was clipped by 4 bases and J by 1 base, with 13 bases between them.

The chain couples TRBV24-1 to TRBJ1-2, with 10 nucleotides matching TRBD1. Germline V gives CDR1 KGHDR, CDR2 SFDVKD. CDR3 length: 14 residues. J gave up 6 bases and V 3 bases, and 3 bases lay outside the gene matches. The CDR3 here is CATSDRGTGDGYTF. CDR3 in DNA: TGTGCCACCAGTGATCGCGGGACAGGGGATGGCTACACCTTC.

The chain couples TRBV18 to TRBJ2-7; possibly TRBD1 for D (6 bases). The CDR3 totals 13 residues. Germline CDR1 reads KGHSH; CDR2 reads LQKENI. Trimming left V 5 bases short and J 3 bases short, with 11 bases between. CDR3 DNA sequence: TGTGCCAGCTCAGGGACAACCCGCTACGAGCAGTACTTC. Its protein product is CASSGTTRYEQYF.

The J gene is TRBJ2-7, the V gene TRBV30; D may correspond to TRBD1 or TRBD2 (5 bases each). This CDR3 region has 11 residues. Germline V gene sequence: CDR1 GTSNPN, CDR2 SVGIG (reference sequence). V lost 8 bases to trimming and J lost 1 base, with 9 bases between them. CDR3 in DNA: TGTGCCCGGGGCGGATCCTACGAGCAGTACTTC. Protein product: CARGGSYEQYF.

The CDR3 sequence is CSVAGVAYQLNYGYTF. The CDR3 coding sequence is TGCAGCGTTGCCGGAGTGGCCTACCAATTAAACTATGGCTACACCTTC. The chain carries TRBV29-1 and TRBJ1-2, with unresolved D. Germline V gives CDR1 SQVTM, CDR2 ANQGSEA. CDR3 length equals 16 residues. The ends were cut back, 4 bases at V and 2 bases at J, with 20 bases in the middle. Combining the CDR3 with reference TRBV29-1 and TRBJ1-2 gives the whole variable domain SAVISQKPSRDICQRGTSLTIQCQVDSQVTMMFWYRQQPGQSLTLIATANQGSEATYESGFVIDKFPISRPNLTFSTLTVSNMSPEDSSIYLCSVAGVAYQLNYGYTFGSGTRLTVV.

CDR3 bases: TGTGCCACCAGCAGCCGTTACGAGCAGTACTTC. Amino acids: CATSSRYEQYF. The rearrangement uses TRBV15 and TRBJ2-7; no firm D call. Germline CDR1 LNHNV, CDR2 YYDKDF (reference sequence). The CDR3 sequence is 11 residues long. Between the trimmed V and J ends, which lost 3 bases and 4 bases, there was a span of 4 bases.

The chain couples TRBV5-1 to TRBJ2-5, with D unresolved. This CDR3 has 15 residues. Germline CDR1 and CDR2: SGHRS and YFSETQ. V lost 4 bases to trimming and J lost 7 bases, with 20 bases between them. The chain's CDR3 is CASSPDKAFMATQYF. Here the CDR3 DNA reads TGCGCCAGCAGCCCCGACAAGGCCTTCATGGCGACCCAGTACTTC.

The CDR3 bases are TGCAGCGATACTACTACAGGGACCTATGGCTACACCTTC. Protein sequence: CSDTTTGTYGYTF. The chain carries TRBV29-1 and TRBJ1-2; D is perhaps TRBD1 (6 bases). V was trimmed by 7 bases and J by 4 bases, leaving 16 bases between them. Germline values: CDR1 SQVTM, CDR2 ANQGSEA. This CDR3 has 13 amino acids.

V is TRBV4-2 and J is TRBJ2-3; D is possibly TRBD2 (6 bases). CDR1 and CDR2 (germline): LGHNA, YNFKEQ. V gave up 1 base and J gave up 9 bases, with 8 bases separating them. CDR3 length: 12 residues. DNA for the CDR3: TGTGCCAGCAGCCAAGGACTAGGGACGCAGTATTTT. Protein sequence: CASSQGLGTQYF.

The chain uses TRBV30 and TRBJ2-2; no definite D call. This CDR3 has 15 residues. Deletions cut 0 bases from V and 6 bases from J, with 14 bases between. In germline, CDR1 is GTSNPN, CDR2 SVGIG (reference sequence). This CDR3 is CAWSVGFIIPGELFF. In DNA form, the CDR3 reads TGTGCCTGGAGTGTCGGGTTCATAATACCCGGGGAGCTGTTTTTT. The full variable domain, its missing parts supplied by reference TRBV30 and TRBJ2-2, is SQTIHQWPATLVQPVGSPLSLECTVEGTSNPNLYWYRQAAGRGLQLLFYSVGIGQISSEVPQNLSASRPQDRQFILSSKKLLLSDSGFYLCAWSVGFIIPGELFFGEGSRLTVL.